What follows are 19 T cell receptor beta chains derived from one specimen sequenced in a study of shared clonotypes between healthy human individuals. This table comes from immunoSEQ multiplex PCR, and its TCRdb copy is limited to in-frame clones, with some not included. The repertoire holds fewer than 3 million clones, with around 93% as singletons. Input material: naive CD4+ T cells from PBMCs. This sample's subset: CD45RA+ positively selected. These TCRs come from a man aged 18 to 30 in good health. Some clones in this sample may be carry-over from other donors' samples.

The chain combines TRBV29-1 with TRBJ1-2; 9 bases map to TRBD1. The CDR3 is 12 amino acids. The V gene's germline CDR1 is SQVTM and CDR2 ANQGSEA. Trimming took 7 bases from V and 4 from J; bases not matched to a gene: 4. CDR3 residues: CSAGGQGYGYTF. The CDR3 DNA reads TGCAGCGCCGGGGGACAGGGCTATGGCTACACCTTC.

CDR3 bases: TGTGCCAGTAGAAGGTCTAATGAAAAACTGTTTTTT. It translates to CASRRSNEKLFF. The chain combines TRBV19 with TRBJ1-4; D is unresolved. The V gene's germline CDR1 is LNHDA and CDR2 SQIVND (reference sequence). CDR3 length equals 12 residues. Trimming left V 6 bases short and J 3 bases short, with 5 bases between.

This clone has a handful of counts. This CDR3 is CASSERGGSAFF. In nucleotides, the CDR3 is TGTGCCAGCAGTGAAAGGGGGGGCAGTGCTTTCTTT. The chain joins TRBV2 to TRBJ1-1, with D possibly being TRBD1 (6 bases). Trimming shortened V by 2 bases and J by 11 bases, and 12 bases separated the two germline ends. CDR1 SNHLY and CDR2 FYNNEI come from the germline V gene. CDR3 length: 12 residues.

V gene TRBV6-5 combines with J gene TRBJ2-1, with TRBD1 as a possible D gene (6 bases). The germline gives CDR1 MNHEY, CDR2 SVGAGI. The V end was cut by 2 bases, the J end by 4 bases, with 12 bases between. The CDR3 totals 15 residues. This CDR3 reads CASSYETGPYNEQFF. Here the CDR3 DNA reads TGTGCCAGCAGTTACGAAACAGGGCCATACAATGAGCAGTTCTTC.

CDR3 in DNA: TGTGCCAGCAGCTCCGGGACAGGGGCCAGCGGGATGCGGATGAGGCAGTTCTTC. Amino acids: CASSSGTGASGMRMRQFF. The chain recombines TRBV5-8 with TRBJ2-1, with 10 bases fitting TRBD1. The V gene's germline CDR1 is SGHTS and CDR2 YDEGEE. The CDR3 consists of 18 residues. V shed 3 bases and J 12 bases; nucleotides not matched to a gene: 21.

CDR3 sequence (DNA): TGCAGCGTTGATGGACCTGACTACGAGCAGTACTTC. Amino acid sequence: CSVDGPDYEQYF. The rearrangement links TRBV29-1 to TRBJ2-7; D unresolved. V was clipped by 3 bases and J by 3 bases, with 9 bases between them. The CDR3 totals 12 residues. In germline, CDR1 is SQVTM, CDR2 ANQGSEA.

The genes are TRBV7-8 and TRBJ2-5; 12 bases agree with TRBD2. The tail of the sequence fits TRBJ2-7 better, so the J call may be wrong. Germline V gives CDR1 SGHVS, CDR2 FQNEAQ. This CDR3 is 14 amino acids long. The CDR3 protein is CASSWTSGAYEQYF. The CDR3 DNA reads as TGTGCCAGCAGCTGGACTAGCGGGGCGTACGAGCAGTACTTC.

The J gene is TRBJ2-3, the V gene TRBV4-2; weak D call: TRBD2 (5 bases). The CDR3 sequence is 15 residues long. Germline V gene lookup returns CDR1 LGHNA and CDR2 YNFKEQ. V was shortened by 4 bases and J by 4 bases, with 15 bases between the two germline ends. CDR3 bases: TGTGCCAGCAGCCGCGGGCTTGAGTTTGCAGATACGCAGTATTTT. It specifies CASSRGLEFADTQYF.

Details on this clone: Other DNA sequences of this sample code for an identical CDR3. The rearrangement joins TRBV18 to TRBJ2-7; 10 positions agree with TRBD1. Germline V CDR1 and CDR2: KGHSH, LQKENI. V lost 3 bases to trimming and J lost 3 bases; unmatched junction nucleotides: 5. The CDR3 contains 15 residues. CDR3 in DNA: TGTGCCAGCTCACCCCGGACAGGGGGTAACTACGAGCAGTACTTC. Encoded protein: CASSPRTGGNYEQYF. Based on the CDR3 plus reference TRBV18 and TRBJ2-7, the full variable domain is NAGVMQNPRHLVRRRGQEARLRCSPMKGHSHVYWYRQLPEEGLKFMVYLQKENIIDESGMPKERFSAEFPKEGPSILRIQQVVRGDSAAYFCASSPRTGGNYEQYFGPGTRLTVT.

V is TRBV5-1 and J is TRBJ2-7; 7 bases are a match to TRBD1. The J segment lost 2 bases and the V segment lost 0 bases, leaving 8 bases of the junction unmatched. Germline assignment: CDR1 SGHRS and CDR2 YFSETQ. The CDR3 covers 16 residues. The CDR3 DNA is TGCGCCAGCAGCTTGGCCACAGGGGCAGGCCCCTACGAGCAGTACTTC. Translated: CASSLATGAGPYEQYF.

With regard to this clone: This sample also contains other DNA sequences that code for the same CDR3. CDR3 protein: CASSLGTGGMNTEAFF. CDR3 DNA: TGCGCCAGCAGCCTGGGGACAGGGGGCATGAACACTGAAGCTTTCTTT. The chain is built from TRBV5-1 and TRBJ1-1; 12 nucleotides agree with TRBD1. This CDR3 region has 16 residues. Trimming removed 4 bases from V and 0 bases from J; junction bases left unmatched: 4. Germline loops: CDR1 SGHRS, CDR2 YFSETQ.

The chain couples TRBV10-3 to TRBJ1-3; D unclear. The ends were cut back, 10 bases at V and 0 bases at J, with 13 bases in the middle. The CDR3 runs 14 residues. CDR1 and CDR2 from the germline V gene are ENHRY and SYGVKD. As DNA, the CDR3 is TGTGCCACCGAAGAACGCCACTCTGGAAACACCATATATTTT. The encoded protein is CATEERHSGNTIYF.

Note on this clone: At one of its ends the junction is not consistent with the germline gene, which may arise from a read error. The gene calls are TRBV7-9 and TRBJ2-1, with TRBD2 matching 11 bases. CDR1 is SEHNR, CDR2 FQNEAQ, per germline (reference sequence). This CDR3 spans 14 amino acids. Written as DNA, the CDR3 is TGTGCCAGCACCTTAGCGGGAGGGCCGGGTGAGCAGTTCTTC. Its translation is CASTLAGGPGEQFF.

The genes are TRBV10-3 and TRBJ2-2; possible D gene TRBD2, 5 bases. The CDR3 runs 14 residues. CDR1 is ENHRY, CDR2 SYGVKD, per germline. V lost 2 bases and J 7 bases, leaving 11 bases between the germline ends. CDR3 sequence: CAISEGSRIGELFF. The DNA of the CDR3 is TGTGCCATCAGTGAGGGGAGTAGAATCGGGGAGCTGTTTTTT.

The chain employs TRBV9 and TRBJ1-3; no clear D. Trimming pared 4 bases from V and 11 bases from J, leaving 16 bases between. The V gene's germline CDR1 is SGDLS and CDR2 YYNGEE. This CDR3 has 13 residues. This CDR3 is CASSTRPSGAIYF. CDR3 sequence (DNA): TGTGCCAGCAGCACACGCCCTAGTGGCGCCATATATTTT. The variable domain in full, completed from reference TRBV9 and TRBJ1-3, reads DSGVTQTPKHLITATGQRVTLRCSPRSGDLSVYWYQQSLDQGLQFLIQYYNGEERAKGNILERFSAQQFPDLHSELNLSSLELGDSALYFCASSTRPSGAIYFGEGSWLTVV.

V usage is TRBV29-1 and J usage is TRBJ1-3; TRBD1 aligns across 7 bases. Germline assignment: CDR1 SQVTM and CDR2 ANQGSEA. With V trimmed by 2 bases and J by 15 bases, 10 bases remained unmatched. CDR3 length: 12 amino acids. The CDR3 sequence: CSVEPTTGVAYF. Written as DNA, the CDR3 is TGCAGCGTTGAACCGACCACAGGGGTTGCATATTTT.

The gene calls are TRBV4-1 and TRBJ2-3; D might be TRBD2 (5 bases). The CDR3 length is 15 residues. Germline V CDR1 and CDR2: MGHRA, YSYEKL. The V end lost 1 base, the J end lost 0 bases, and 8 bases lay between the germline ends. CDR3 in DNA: TGCGCCAGCAGCCAAGGCGGACTCAGCACAGATACGCAGTATTTT. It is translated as CASSQGGLSTDTQYF.

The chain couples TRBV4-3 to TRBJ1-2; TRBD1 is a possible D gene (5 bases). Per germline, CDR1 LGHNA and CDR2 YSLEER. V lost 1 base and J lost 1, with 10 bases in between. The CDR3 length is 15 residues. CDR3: CASSQGSGGNYGYTF. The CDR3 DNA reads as TGCGCCAGCAGCCAAGGCTCGGGGGGTAACTATGGCTACACCTTC.

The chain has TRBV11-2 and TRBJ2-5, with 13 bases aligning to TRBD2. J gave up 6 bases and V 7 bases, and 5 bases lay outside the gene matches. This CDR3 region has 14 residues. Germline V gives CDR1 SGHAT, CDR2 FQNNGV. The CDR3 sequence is CASTGTSGIKTQYF. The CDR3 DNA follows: TGTGCCAGCACCGGGACTAGCGGGATTAAGACCCAGTACTTC. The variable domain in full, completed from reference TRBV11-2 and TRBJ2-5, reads EAGVAQSPRYKIIEKRQSVAFWCNPISGHATLYWYQQILGQGPKLLIQFQNNGVVDDSQLPKDRFSAERLKGVDSTLKIQPAKLEDSAVYLCASTGTSGIKTQYFGPGTRLLVL.